The 13 T cell receptor beta chains below all came from one sample that was sequenced in a study of shared clonotypes between healthy human individuals. Profiled with immunoSEQ multiplex PCR; TCRdb holds only in-frame clones, not every one. The profile shows some 2,000,000 clones, roughly 95% of them singletons. Terminally differentiated effector memory CD45RA+ cells were excluded from the naive CD8 cells, which were CD45RO-negative and positively selected for CCR7. Sequenced sample: naive CD8+ T cells sorted from blood. These TCRs come from a man between 18 and 35 years old in good health.

About this clone itself: A read error may be the cause here, since a much bigger clone is one base away. The chain joins TRBV30 to TRBJ1-2; D call uncertain. CDR3 length: 13 residues. V was trimmed by 0 bases and J by 3 bases, leaving 8 bases between them. The V gene's germline CDR1 is GTSNPN and CDR2 SVGIG (reference sequence). CDR3 nucleotide sequence: TGTGCCTGGAGTGTTCGGAGCTACTATGGCTACACCTTC. It translates to CAWSVRSYYGYTF.

The V gene is TRBV4-1, the J gene TRBJ2-1; 8 nucleotides match TRBD2. Per the germline V gene, CDR1 is MGHRA and CDR2 is YSYEKL. This CDR3 has 17 residues. After removal of 1 base from V and 4 bases from J, the junction contained 9 bases not matched to a gene. The DNA of the CDR3 is TGCGCCAGCAGCCAAGCCTCCGGGAGGGCCTTATACAATGAGCAGTTCTTC. Amino acids: CASSQASGRALYNEQFF.

The CDR3 nucleotides read TGTGCCAGCAACGGAGGGACCTACGAGCAGTACTTC. It translates to CASNGGTYEQYF. The chain employs TRBV7-2 and TRBJ2-7, with D maybe TRBD2 (6 bases). Germline CDR1 SGHTA, CDR2 FQGNSA. This CDR3 contains 12 residues. V was pared by 7 bases and J by 2 bases, with 9 bases between.

This clone was observed a single time. The chain carries TRBV27 and TRBJ2-7; TRBD1 matches at 7 bases. The length of the CDR3 is 15 residues. CDR1 is MNHEY, CDR2 SMNVEV, per germline (reference sequence). V gave up 7 bases and J gave up 0 bases; unmatched junction bases: 9. The CDR3 is CASNPTGMSSYEQYF. The CDR3, as DNA: TGTGCCAGCAACCCGACAGGGATGAGCTCCTACGAGCAGTACTTC.

The chain recombines TRBV25-1 with TRBJ2-7; no definite D call. The CDR3 consists of 13 residues. The V and J ends lost 3 bases and 3 bases respectively, with 9 bases between them. Germline CDR1 reads MGHDK; CDR2 reads SYGVNS. The CDR3 DNA reads TGTGCCAGCAGTGAGGTGGGCTTCTACGAGCAGTACTTC. Amino acid sequence: CASSEVGFYEQYF.

About this clone itself: Other DNA sequences from this sample encode an identical CDR3 as well. This rearrangement joins TRBV2 to TRBJ2-7, with D perhaps TRBD1 (5 bases). This CDR3 comprises 12 residues. The V gene's germline CDR1 is SNHLY and CDR2 FYNNEI. The V and J ends lost 7 bases and 2 bases respectively, with 9 bases between them. In DNA, the CDR3 is TGTGCCAGCACCGACAGAGCCTACGAGCAGTACTTC. Its protein product is CASTDRAYEQYF.

The chain links TRBV4-1 to TRBJ2-7; no clear D gene. Trimming pared 4 bases from V and 7 bases from J, leaving 26 bases between. Germline V gives CDR1 MGHRA, CDR2 YSYEKL. The CDR3 is 17 residues long. CDR3 DNA sequence: TGCGCCAGCAGCCTGCTGCCCGACGGTGGTGGGGTTGGGGAGCAGTACTTC. This translates into CASSLLPDGGGVGEQYF.

This clone was recorded only once. This rearrangement joins TRBV20-1 to TRBJ2-7; D uncertain. Germline CDR1 is DFQATT and CDR2 is SNEGSKA (reference sequence). CDR3 length equals 11 residues. Between the trimmed V and J ends, which lost 6 bases and 5 bases, there was a span of 11 bases. CDR3 nucleotides: TGCAGTGCCAAGAACATCGACGAGCAGTACTTC. This sequence encodes CSAKNIDEQYF.

This chain joins TRBV19 and TRBJ2-1, with D unresolved. The CDR3 has 16 amino acids. Germline V gene lookup returns CDR1 LNHDA and CDR2 SQIVND (reference sequence). V lost 1 base and J 3 bases, leaving 13 bases between the germline ends. The CDR3 sequence is CASSIVWQPFYNEQFF. CDR3 sequence (DNA): TGTGCCAGTAGTATAGTTTGGCAGCCTTTCTACAATGAGCAGTTCTTC. Full variable domain (missing parts from reference TRBV19 and TRBJ2-1): DGGITQSPKYLFRKEGQNVTLSCEQNLNHDAMYWYRQDPGQGLRLIYYSQIVNDFQKGDIAEGYSVSREKKESFPLTVTSAQKNPTAFYLCASSIVWQPFYNEQFFGPGTRLTVL.

This sequence joins TRBV28 and TRBJ2-1; 9 bases match TRBD2. This CDR3 has 16 residues. Germline V gene sequence: CDR1 MDHEN, CDR2 SYDVKM. J gave up 2 bases and V 7 bases, and 9 bases lay outside the gene matches. The CDR3 nucleotides read TGTGCCAGCACCGCATTAGCGGGAGTCCCCTACAATGAGCAGTTCTTC. This gives the protein CASTALAGVPYNEQFF.

The V call is TRBV9, the J call TRBJ2-3; 12 bases fit TRBD2. The CDR3 contains 16 residues. J gave up 2 bases and V 3 bases, and 4 bases lay outside the gene matches. Per the germline V gene, CDR1 is SGDLS and CDR2 is YYNGEE. CDR3 DNA: TGTGCCAGCAGCGAGACTAGCGGGGGCGACACAGATACGCAGTATTTT. Translating it yields CASSETSGGDTDTQYF.

This chain links TRBV13 with TRBJ2-3; 11 nucleotides match TRBD2. Germline trimming cut 5 bases from V and 8 bases from J; bases unmatched to any gene: 9. The CDR3 is made up of 15 amino acids. The germline V gene has CDR1 PRHDT and CDR2 FYEKMQ (reference sequence). The CDR3 loop is CASSDSGGAFFTQYF. CDR3 in DNA: TGTGCCAGCAGCGATAGCGGGGGGGCCTTTTTTACGCAGTATTTT. Variable domain in full (rest from reference TRBV13 and TRBJ2-3): AAGVIQSPRHLIKEKRETATLKCYPIPRHDTVYWYQQGPGQDPQFLISFYEKMQSDKGSIPDRFSAQQFSDYHSELNMSSLELGDSALYFCASSDSGGAFFTQYFGPGTRLTVL.

The CDR3 bases are TGTGCCAGCAGTGGCAGGGGTTCCCCCTACGAGCAGTACTTC. Amino acids: CASSGRGSPYEQYF. The V call is TRBV21-1, the J call TRBJ2-7; TRBD1, the table's D call, was not compared with the DNA. TRBV21-1 is a known pseudogene. The CDR3 has 14 residues.